The 18 T cell receptor beta chains below were found in one sample sequenced in a study of T-cell reconstitution after alpha-beta-depleted transplantation in children. Preparation of the TCRbeta library involved a method that used unique molecular identifiers. TCRdb recomputed calls from the PCR reads with MiXCR, one row per CDR3 protein. The repertoire includes over 400,000 distinct CDR3 sequences, over 40% of them detected once, and approximately 30% sits in the top ten. The sequenced sample was PBMCs, obtained before TCRalphabeta/CD19-depleted stem cell transplant. These receptors were taken from a girl aged 2-15 years with aplastic anemia, due to receive a stem cell transplant.

The CDR3 protein is CASALATNEKLFF. For the CDR3, the DNA is TGTGCCAGCGCGTTAGCAACTAATGAAAAACTGTTTTTT. The rearrangement joins TRBV6-1 to TRBJ1-4; D gene unclear. The CDR3 has 13 residues. The germline gives CDR1 MNHNS, CDR2 SASEGT. V was trimmed by 8 bases and J by 0 bases, leaving 7 bases between them.

The rearrangement joins TRBV7-9 to TRBJ1-1, with unresolved D. V lost 5 bases and J lost 10, with 20 bases in between. The CDR3 has 14 amino acids. The germline CDR1 and CDR2 sequences are SEHNR and FQNEAQ (reference sequence). The CDR3: CASSPSRIYPVAFF. As DNA, the CDR3 is TGTGCCAGCAGCCCATCACGTATATACCCCGTAGCTTTCTTT.

The table lists this clonotype with many counts. The chain has TRBV9 and TRBJ2-7; the D is unclear. This CDR3 is 14 amino acids long. From germline, CDR1 is SGDLS and CDR2 YYNGEE. V lost 7 bases and J lost 0, with 14 bases in between. The CDR3 DNA is TGTGCCAGCGGACCGGGCCCACCCTCCTACGAGCAGTACTTC. Translated: CASGPGPPSYEQYF.

There are a few counts of this clonotype. The chain combines TRBV3-1 with TRBJ1-6; D unclear. Germline CDR1 LGHDT, CDR2 YNNKEL (reference sequence). This CDR3 has 13 residues. Trimming took 0 bases from V and 10 from J, leaving 7 bases between them. Here the CDR3 DNA reads TGTGCCAGCAGCCAAGATGGCGGATCACCCCTCCACTTT. Translated: CASSQDGGSPLHF.

This clonotype was found a few times. This chain joins TRBV29-1 and TRBJ1-2; 8 nucleotides line up with TRBD1. Trimming cost V 3 bases and J 8 bases; bases outside gene matches: 5. This CDR3 has 12 amino acids. In germline, CDR1 is SQVTM, CDR2 ANQGSEA. The CDR3 coding sequence is TGCAGCGTTGAGGCAACAGGGGGGGGCTACACCTTC. Protein: CSVEATGGGYTF.

This chain uses TRBV5-1 with TRBJ2-1, with 13 bases that match TRBD2. The CDR3 extends over 17 amino acids. J was trimmed by 0 bases and V by 3 bases; bases with no gene match: 3. Germline loops: CDR1 SGHRS, CDR2 YFSETQ. In DNA form, the CDR3 reads TGCGCCAGCAGCTGGGGACTAGCGGGGAGCTCCTACAATGAGCAGTTCTTC. Protein: CASSWGLAGSSYNEQFF.

This clonotype was seen at least ten times. DNA for the CDR3: TGTGCCAGCAGTTCAGTTTACGAGCAGTACTTC. It codes for CASSSVYEQYF. This chain joins TRBV7-9 and TRBJ2-7; no reliable D call. Germline assignment: CDR1 SEHNR and CDR2 FQNEAQ (reference sequence). Trimming pared 6 bases from V and 4 bases from J, leaving 7 bases between. The CDR3 is 11 amino acids.

This clonotype has only one observation. J is TRBJ2-5 and V is TRBV11-1; TRBD2 aligns across 12 bases. CDR3 length equals 19 residues. The V gene's germline CDR1 is SGHAT and CDR2 FQDESV (reference sequence). Trimming at V came to 3 bases and at J to 4 bases, leaving 15 bases not matched to a gene. The CDR3 DNA sequence: TGTGCCAGCAGCTTTTATGGGGCCGGACTAGCGGGGATGAGAGAGACCCAGTACTTC. Its translation is CASSFYGAGLAGMRETQYF.

Remarks on this clonotype: A read error may explain this, as a much larger clone is one base away. The chain joins TRBV5-6 to TRBJ2-1; D is possibly TRBD1 (5 bases). V was pared by 2 bases and J by 9 bases, with 6 bases between. The CDR3 spans 11 residues. Germline CDR1 reads SGHDT; CDR2 reads YYEEEE. The CDR3 spells CASSFDSEQFF. The CDR3 DNA follows: TGTGCCAGCAGCTTCGACAGTGAGCAGTTCTTC.

The genes are TRBV7-2 and TRBJ1-1, with D possibly being TRBD1 (5 bases). This CDR3 is 14 amino acids long. The V end was cut by 3 bases, the J end by 12 bases, with 20 bases between. CDR1 is SGHTA and CDR2 is FQGNSA in the germline V gene. The CDR3 DNA follows: TGTGCCAGCAGCTTCGGGACGGGACTTCTTGAGACTTTCTTT. Translating it yields CASSFGTGLLETFF.

The V gene is TRBV20-1, the J gene TRBJ1-1; D remains unclear. V was clipped by 0 bases and J by 8 bases, with 7 bases between them. The CDR3 length is 11 residues. CDR1 and CDR2 from the germline V gene are DFQATT and SNEGSKA (reference sequence). CDR3 nucleotide sequence: TGCAGTGCTAGAGATCTGAAAGAAGCTTTCTTT. Translated, it gives CSARDLKEAFF.

V is TRBV29-1 and J is TRBJ2-7; 8 nucleotides align to TRBD1. Germline lookup yields CDR1 SQVTM and CDR2 ANQGSEA. J gave up 4 bases and V 4 bases, and 9 bases lay outside the gene matches. The CDR3 sequence is 14 residues long. CDR3 sequence reads: CSVGTGTGIYEQYF. CDR3 nucleotides: TGCAGCGTTGGGACCGGGACAGGCATATACGAGCAGTACTTC.

The J gene is TRBJ2-3, the V gene TRBV7-9, with D hard to call. The CDR3 consists of 15 residues. Trimming cost V 0 bases and J 0 bases, with 7 bases left between them. CDR1 and CDR2 from the germline V gene are SEHNR and FQNEAQ (reference sequence). CDR3 bases: TGTGCCAGCAGCTTAGCTCCGACTAGCACAGATACGCAGTATTTT. It is translated as CASSLAPTSTDTQYF.

The V and J genes are TRBV7-2 and TRBJ2-7; D perhaps matches TRBD2 (7 bases). V lost 8 bases to trimming and J lost 7 bases, with 21 bases between them. This CDR3 has 14 residues. Per the germline V gene, CDR1 is SGHTA and CDR2 is FQGNSA. This CDR3 reads CASRPAGAPGEQYF. The CDR3 DNA is TGTGCCAGCCGCCCGGCGGGGGCCCCGGGAGAGCAGTACTTC.

The genes are TRBV30 and TRBJ1-5, with D unresolved. The V gene lost 1 base and the J gene lost 6 bases, with 10 bases spanning the gap. The CDR3 is 13 amino acids. CDR1 is GTSNPN and CDR2 is SVGIG in the germline V gene (reference sequence). The CDR3 DNA is TGTGCCTGGAGTGGAGACTCGAGTCAGCCCCAGCATTTT. It encodes CAWSGDSSQPQHF. Full variable domain (missing parts from reference TRBV30 and TRBJ1-5): SQTIHQWPATLVQPVGSPLSLECTVEGTSNPNLYWYRQAAGRGLQLLFYSVGIGQISSEVPQNLSASRPQDRQFILSSKKLLLSDSGFYLCAWSGDSSQPQHFGDGTRLSIL.

This clonotype has a count of ten or more. The V gene is TRBV7-2, the J gene TRBJ1-3, with unresolved D. CDR3 size: 12 residues. In germline, CDR1 is SGHTA, CDR2 FQGNSA. V gave up 4 bases and J gave up 9 bases, with 10 bases separating them. For the CDR3, the DNA is TGTGCCAGCAGCTCCTTTCGGGGCACCATATATTTT. Its translation is CASSSFRGTIYF.

In its sample, this clonotype was seen a few times. This rearrangement joins TRBV10-3 to TRBJ1-1, with a tentative D call TRBD1 (6 bases). The CDR3 extends over 15 amino acids. V was pared by 3 bases and J by 5 bases, with 16 bases between. The V gene's germline CDR1 is ENHRY and CDR2 SYGVKD. The CDR3 here is CAISDLTGSRTEAFF. The DNA of the CDR3 is TGTGCCATCAGTGACTTGACAGGTTCAAGGACTGAAGCTTTCTTT.

The chain has TRBV11-2 and TRBJ2-7, with 7 bases aligning to TRBD1. CDR1 and CDR2 (germline): SGHAT, FQNNGV. The CDR3 is 16 residues long. V lost 4 bases to trimming and J lost 0 bases; unmatched junction nucleotides: 9. CDR3 amino acids: CASSSLTRDSSYEQYF. CDR3 nucleotide sequence: TGTGCCAGCAGCTCCCTAACTCGGGACAGCTCCTACGAGCAGTACTTC.